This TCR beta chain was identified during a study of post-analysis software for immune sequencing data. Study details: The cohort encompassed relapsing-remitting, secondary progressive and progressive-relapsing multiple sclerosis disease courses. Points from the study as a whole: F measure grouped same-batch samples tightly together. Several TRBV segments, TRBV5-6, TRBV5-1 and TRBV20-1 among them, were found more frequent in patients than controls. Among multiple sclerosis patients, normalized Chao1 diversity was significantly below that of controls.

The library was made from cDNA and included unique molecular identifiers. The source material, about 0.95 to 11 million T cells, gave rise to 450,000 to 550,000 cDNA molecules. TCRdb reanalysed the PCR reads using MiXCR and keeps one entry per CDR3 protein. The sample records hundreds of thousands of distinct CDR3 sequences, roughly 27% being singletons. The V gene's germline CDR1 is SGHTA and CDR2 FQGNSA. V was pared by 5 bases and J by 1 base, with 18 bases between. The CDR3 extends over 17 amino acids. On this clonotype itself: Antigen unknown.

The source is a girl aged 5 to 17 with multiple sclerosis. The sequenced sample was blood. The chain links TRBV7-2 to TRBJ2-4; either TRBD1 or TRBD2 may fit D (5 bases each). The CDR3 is CASSHRGALEAKNIQYF. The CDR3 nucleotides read TGTGCCAGCAGCCATAGGGGAGCCTTAGAGGCCAAAAACATTCAGTACTTC. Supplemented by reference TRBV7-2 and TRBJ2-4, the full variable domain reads GAGVSQSPSNKVTEKGKDVELRCDPISGHTALYWYRQSLGQGLEFLIYFQGNSAPDKSGLPSDRFSAERTGGSVSTLTIQRTQQEDSAVYLCASSHRGALEAKNIQYFGAGTRLSVL.